Sequencing of this TCR beta chain was carried out in a study of blood T cells in healthy people across ages. Regarding the study as a whole: Considered underestimates were the diversity estimates obtained from one million T cells. TCR beta diversity, measured per million T cells, fell in a roughly linear way with age.

V was clipped by 4 bases and J by 5 bases; unmatched bases: 3. The CDR3 contains 15 residues. In regard to this clonotype: Its antigen remains unidentified.

The authors ran a second PCR of about 6 to 11 cycles using a sample-barcoded 5' primer and a J-beta primer mix. Each of the cDNA molecules was tagged by a template-switch adaptor with 12 random nucleotides. Each single sample gave us at least 2.5 million CDR3-containing paired-end reads. TCRdb itself ran the 5' RACE reads through MiXCR, one entry per CDR3 protein. The table shows 600,000 or so distinct CDR3 sequences, with 20% to 25% occurring only once. Material: blood. The sequence was obtained from a man between 65 and 85 years old in good health. The V gene is TRBV12-3 or TRBV12-4, the J gene TRBJ2-1; 12 bases fit TRBD2. The CDR3 DNA sequence: TGTGCCAGCAGTTCCCGACTAGCGGGAGACAATGAGCAGTTCTTC. Translating it yields CASSSRLAGDNEQFF.